This T cell receptor (beta chain) was identified in a study of cytomegalovirus exposure and HLA in healthy donors. General study points: Most TCR sequences showed up rarely, but some public TCRs showed up in many donors. Later analysis identified several of the most significant clusters that appeared linked to common viral pathogens. Most of the TCR beta V segments (in an earlier analysis) were productive either about 87% or about 30% of the time.

The CDR3 totals 14 residues. With 4 bases clipped from V and 3 bases from J, the junction kept 5 bases outside the gene matches. Germline CDR1 reads KGHSH; CDR2 reads LQKENI. Of note for this clone: The antigen is unknown.

Primers: 60 Vbeta forward and 13 Jbeta reverse. Generated by immunoSEQ multiplex PCR, the TCRdb table keeps only in-frame clones and is missing some. The sample contains roughly 120,000 clones, about 76% of which appear only once. The chain carries TRBV18 and TRBJ2-5, with 7 bases matching TRBD1. This sequence was found in a woman aged 25-40 years in good health and CMV-seronegative. The sample was PBMCs. For the CDR3, the DNA is TGTGCCAGCTCACGGGGGACAGACAAAGAGACCCAGTACTTC. Translating it yields CASSRGTDKETQYF.